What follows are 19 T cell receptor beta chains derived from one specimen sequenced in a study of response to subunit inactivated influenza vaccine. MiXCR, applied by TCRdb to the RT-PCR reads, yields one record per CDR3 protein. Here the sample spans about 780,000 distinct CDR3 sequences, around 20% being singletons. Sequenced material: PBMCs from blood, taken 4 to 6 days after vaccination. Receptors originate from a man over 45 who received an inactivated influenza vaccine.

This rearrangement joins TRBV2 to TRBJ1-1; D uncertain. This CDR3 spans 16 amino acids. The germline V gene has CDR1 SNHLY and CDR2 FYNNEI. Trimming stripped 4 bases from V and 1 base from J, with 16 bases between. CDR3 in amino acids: CASSVRGRAGNTEAFF. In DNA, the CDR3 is TGTGCCAGCAGTGTCAGAGGGAGGGCCGGGAACACTGAAGCTTTCTTT.

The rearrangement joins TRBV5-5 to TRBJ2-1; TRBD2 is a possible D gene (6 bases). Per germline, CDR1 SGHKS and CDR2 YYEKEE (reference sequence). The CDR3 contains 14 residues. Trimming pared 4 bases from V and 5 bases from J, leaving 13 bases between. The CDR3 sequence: CASSIIAANNEQFF. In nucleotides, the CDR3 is TGTGCCAGCAGCATCATAGCGGCTAACAATGAGCAGTTCTTC.

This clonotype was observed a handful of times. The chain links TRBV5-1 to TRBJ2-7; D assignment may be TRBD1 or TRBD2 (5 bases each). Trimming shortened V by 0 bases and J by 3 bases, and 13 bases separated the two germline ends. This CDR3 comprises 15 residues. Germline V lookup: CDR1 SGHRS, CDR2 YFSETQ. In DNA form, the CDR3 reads TGCGCCAGCAGCTTGGGAGGGGAGCCGCTCTACGAGCAGTACTTC. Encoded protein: CASSLGGEPLYEQYF.

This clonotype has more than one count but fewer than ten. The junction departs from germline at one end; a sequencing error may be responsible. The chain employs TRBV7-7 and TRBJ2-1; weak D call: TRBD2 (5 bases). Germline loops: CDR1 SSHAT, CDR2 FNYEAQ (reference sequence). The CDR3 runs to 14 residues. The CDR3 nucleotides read TGTGCTAGCAGCTCCTTCGAGGGTCGCAATGAGCAGTTCTTC. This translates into CASSSFEGRNEQFF.

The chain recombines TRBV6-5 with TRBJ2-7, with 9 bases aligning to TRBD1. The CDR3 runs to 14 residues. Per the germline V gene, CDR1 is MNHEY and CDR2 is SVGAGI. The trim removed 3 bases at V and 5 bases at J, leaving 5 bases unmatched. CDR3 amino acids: CASSYGQGTNEQYF. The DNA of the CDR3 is TGTGCCAGCAGTTATGGACAGGGGACCAACGAGCAGTACTTC.

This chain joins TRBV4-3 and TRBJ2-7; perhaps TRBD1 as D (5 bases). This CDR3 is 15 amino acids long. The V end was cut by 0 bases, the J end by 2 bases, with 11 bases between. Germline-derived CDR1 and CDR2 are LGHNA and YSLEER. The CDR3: CASSQDLGPTYEQYF. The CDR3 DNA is TGCGCCAGCAGCCAAGATCTGGGGCCAACCTACGAGCAGTACTTC.

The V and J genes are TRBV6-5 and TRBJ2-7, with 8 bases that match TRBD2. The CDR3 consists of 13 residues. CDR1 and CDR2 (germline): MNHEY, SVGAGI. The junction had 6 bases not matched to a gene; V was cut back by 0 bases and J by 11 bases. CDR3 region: CASSYSTAGVEYF. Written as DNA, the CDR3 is TGTGCCAGCAGTTACTCGACAGCGGGGGTGGAGTACTTC.

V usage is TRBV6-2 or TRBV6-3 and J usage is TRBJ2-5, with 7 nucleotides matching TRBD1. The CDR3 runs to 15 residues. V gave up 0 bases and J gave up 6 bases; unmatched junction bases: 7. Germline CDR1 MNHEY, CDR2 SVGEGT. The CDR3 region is CASSYSQTGKKTQYF. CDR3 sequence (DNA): TGTGCCAGCAGTTACTCGCAGACAGGGAAAAAGACCCAGTACTTC.

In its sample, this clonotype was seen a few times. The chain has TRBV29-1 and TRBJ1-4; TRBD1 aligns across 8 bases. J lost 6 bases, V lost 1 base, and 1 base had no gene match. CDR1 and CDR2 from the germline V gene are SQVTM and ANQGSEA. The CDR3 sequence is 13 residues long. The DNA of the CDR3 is TGCAGCGTTGAAGTGGACAGGGATGAAAAACTGTTTTTT. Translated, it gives CSVEVDRDEKLFF.

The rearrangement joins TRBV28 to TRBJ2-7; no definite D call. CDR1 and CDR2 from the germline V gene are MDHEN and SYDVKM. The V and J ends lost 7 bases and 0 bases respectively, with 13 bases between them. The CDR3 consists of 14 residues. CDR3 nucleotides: TGTGCCAGCAAGTCTTCGGTGGCCTCCTACGAGCAGTACTTC. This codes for CASKSSVASYEQYF.

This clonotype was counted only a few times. CDR3 sequence reads: CATSRAAGQGGTDTQYF. CDR3 DNA: TGTGCCACCAGCAGAGCGGCAGGGCAGGGGGGCACAGATACGCAGTATTTT. The chain is built from TRBV15 and TRBJ2-3; 7 nucleotides agree with TRBD1. CDR3 size: 17 residues. Germline V lookup: CDR1 LNHNV, CDR2 YYDKDF (reference sequence). J gave up 1 base and V 1 base, and 8 bases lay outside the gene matches.

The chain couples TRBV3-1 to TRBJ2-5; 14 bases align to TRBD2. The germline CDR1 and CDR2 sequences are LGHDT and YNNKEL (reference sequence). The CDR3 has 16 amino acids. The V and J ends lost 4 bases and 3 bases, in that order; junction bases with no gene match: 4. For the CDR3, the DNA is TGTGCCAGCAGCCTCAGGACTAGCGGGGGGAAAGAGACCCAGTACTTC. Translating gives CASSLRTSGGKETQYF.

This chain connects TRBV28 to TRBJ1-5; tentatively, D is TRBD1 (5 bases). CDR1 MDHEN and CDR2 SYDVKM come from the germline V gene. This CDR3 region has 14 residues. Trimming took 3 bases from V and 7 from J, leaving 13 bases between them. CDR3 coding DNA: TGTGCCAGCAGTTTCAGTGGGGGACGCCAGCCCCAGCATTTT. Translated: CASSFSGGRQPQHF. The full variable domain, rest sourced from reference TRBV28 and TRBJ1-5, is DVKVTQSSRYLVKRTGEKVFLECVQDMDHENMFWYRQDPGLGLRLIYFSYDVKMKEKGDIPEGYSVSREKKERFSLILESASTNQTSMYLCASSFSGGRQPQHFGDGTRLSIL.

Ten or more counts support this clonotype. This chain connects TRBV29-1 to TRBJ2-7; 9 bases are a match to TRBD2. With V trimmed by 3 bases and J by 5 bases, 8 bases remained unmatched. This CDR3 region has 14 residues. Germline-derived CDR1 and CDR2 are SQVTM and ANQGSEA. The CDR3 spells CSVEETTSGNEQYF. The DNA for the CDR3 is TGCAGCGTTGAGGAGACGACTAGCGGCAACGAGCAGTACTTC.

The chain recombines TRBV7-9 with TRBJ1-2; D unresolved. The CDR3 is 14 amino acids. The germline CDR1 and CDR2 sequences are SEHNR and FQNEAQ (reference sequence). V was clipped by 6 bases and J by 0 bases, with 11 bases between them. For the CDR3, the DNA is TGTGCCAGCAGTCAAGCCGCGGCTAACTATGGCTACACCTTC. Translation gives CASSQAAANYGYTF. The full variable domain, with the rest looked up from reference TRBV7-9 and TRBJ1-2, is DTGVSQNPRHKITKRGQNVTFRCDPISEHNRLYWYRQTLGQGPEFLTYFQNEAQLEKSRLLSDRFSAERPKGSFSTLEIQRTEQGDSAMYLCASSQAAANYGYTFGSGTRLTVV.

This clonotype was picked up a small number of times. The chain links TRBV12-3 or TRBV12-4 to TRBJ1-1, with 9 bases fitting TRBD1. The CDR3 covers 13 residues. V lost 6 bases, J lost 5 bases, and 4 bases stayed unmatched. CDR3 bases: TGTGCCAGCAGCGGGGACAGGGTGACTGAAGCTTTCTTT. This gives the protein CASSGDRVTEAFF.

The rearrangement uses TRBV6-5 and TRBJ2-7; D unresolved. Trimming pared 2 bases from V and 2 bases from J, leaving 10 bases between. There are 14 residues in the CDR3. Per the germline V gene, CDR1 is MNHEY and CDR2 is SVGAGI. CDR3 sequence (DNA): TGTGCCAGCAGTTACCTGGGCCCAGCCTACGAGCAGTACTTC. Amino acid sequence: CASSYLGPAYEQYF.

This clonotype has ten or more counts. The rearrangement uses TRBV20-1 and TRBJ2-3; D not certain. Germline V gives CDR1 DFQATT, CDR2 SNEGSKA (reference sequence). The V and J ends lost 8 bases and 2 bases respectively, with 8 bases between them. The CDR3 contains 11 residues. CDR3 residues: CSTPFTDTQYF. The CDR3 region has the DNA TGCAGTACCCCGTTCACAGATACGCAGTATTTT.

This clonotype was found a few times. The CDR3 loop reads CASSPRGASYEQYF. Written as DNA, the CDR3 is TGTGCCAGCTCACCCCGGGGGGCCTCCTACGAGCAGTACTTC. The genes are TRBV18 and TRBJ2-7, with D perhaps matching TRBD2 (7 bases). The CDR3 is 14 residues long. Per the germline V gene, CDR1 is KGHSH and CDR2 is LQKENI. V lost 3 bases and J lost 0, with 9 bases in between.